Below are 15 T cell receptor beta chains sequenced from a single sample in a study of T cell responses to AZD1222 COVID-19 vaccine. Assay: immunoSEQ multiplex PCR; the TCRdb copy retains only in-frame clones and omits some. The sample consists of about 150,000 clones, roughly 88% of them appearing once. Sequencing used peripheral blood, obtained on day 0 of AZD1222 vaccination. These receptors all stem from an adult in good health.

This chain connects TRBV2 to TRBJ2-7, with TRBD1 matching over 10 bases. This CDR3 is built from 14 residues. Germline CDR1 SNHLY, CDR2 FYNNEI. The trim removed 3 bases at V and 2 bases at J, leaving 1 base unmatched. This CDR3 is CASSDGTGAYEQYF. The CDR3 DNA is TGTGCCAGCAGTGATGGGACAGGGGCCTACGAGCAGTACTTC. The whole variable domain, remainder taken from reference TRBV2 and TRBJ2-7, is EPEVTQTPSHQVTQMGQEVILRCVPISNHLYFYWYRQILGQKVEFLVSFYNNEISEKSEIFDDQFSVERPDGSNFTLKIRSTKLEDSAMYFCASSDGTGAYEQYFGPGTRLTVT.

J is TRBJ2-3 and V is TRBV15, with 13 positions matching TRBD2. This CDR3 contains 18 residues. With V trimmed by 0 bases and J by 4 bases, 7 bases remained unmatched. Germline values: CDR1 LNHNV, CDR2 YYDKDF (reference sequence). CDR3 region: CATSRDPTSGGAPDTQYF. The CDR3 nucleotides read TGTGCCACCAGCAGAGATCCCACTAGCGGGGGGGCCCCAGATACGCAGTATTTT.

The gene calls are TRBV18 and TRBJ1-6, with D hard to call. This CDR3 has 18 amino acids. V lost 2 bases to trimming and J lost 10 bases, with 24 bases between them. Germline CDR1 and CDR2: KGHSH and LQKENI. The CDR3 sequence: CASSPGVVDGGIGSPLHF. CDR3 sequence (DNA): TGTGCCAGCTCACCAGGGGTAGTCGACGGAGGAATCGGGTCACCCCTCCACTTT.

The V and J genes are TRBV4-2 and TRBJ2-1; TRBD2 might be the D (7 bases). The CDR3 consists of 15 residues. Per germline, CDR1 LGHNA and CDR2 YNFKEQ. The germline V and J ends were trimmed by 11 bases and 3 bases, with 20 bases remaining between them. The chain's CDR3 is CAAGEGVGVYNEQFF. CDR3 DNA sequence: TGTGCCGCAGGGGAGGGGGTGGGTGTCTACAATGAGCAGTTCTTC.

This clone appeared once. CDR3 sequence (DNA): TGTGCCAGCAGTCCATTGGACAACTCTGGAAACACCATATATTTT. This sequence encodes CASSPLDNSGNTIYF. The chain employs TRBV27 and TRBJ1-3, with D possibly TRBD1 on 5 matching bases. CDR3 size: 15 residues. Germline CDR1 and CDR2: MNHEY and SMNVEV (reference sequence). The germline V and J ends were trimmed by 5 bases and 0 bases, with 11 bases remaining between them.

The genes are TRBV6-4 and TRBJ1-6; TRBD1 might be the D (5 bases). Trimming left V 3 bases short and J 10 bases short, with 19 bases between. The CDR3 covers 16 residues. Per germline, CDR1 MRHNA and CDR2 SNTAGT. The CDR3 here is CASSDSGHLGRSPLHF. DNA of the CDR3: TGTGCCAGCAGTGATTCTGGACACCTAGGACGATCACCCCTCCACTTT.

The chain has TRBV2 and TRBJ2-2; D call uncertain. This CDR3 has 14 amino acids. V lost 2 bases and J 0 bases, leaving 4 bases between the germline ends. Germline CDR1 SNHLY, CDR2 FYNNEI. The CDR3: CASSESSNTGELFF. The CDR3, as DNA: TGTGCCAGCAGTGAATCCTCGAACACCGGGGAGCTGTTTTTT.

The chain recombines TRBV2 with TRBJ1-1; a weak D match, TRBD1 (6 bases). Trimming stripped 7 bases from V and 1 base from J, with 16 bases between. Looked up from germline, CDR1 is SNHLY and CDR2 is FYNNEI. This CDR3 region has 15 residues. CDR3 nucleotides: TGTGCCAGCACCCTCTTGGGGGCCCCGAACACTGAAGCTTTCTTT. This codes for CASTLLGAPNTEAFF. The complete variable domain, with remaining parts taken from reference TRBV2 and TRBJ1-1, reads EPEVTQTPSHQVTQMGQEVILRCVPISNHLYFYWYRQILGQKVEFLVSFYNNEISEKSEIFDDQFSVERPDGSNFTLKIRSTKLEDSAMYFCASTLLGAPNTEAFFGQGTRLTVV.

V and J are TRBV6-6 and TRBJ1-5, with D uncertain. The germline V gene encodes CDR1 MNHNY and CDR2 SVGAGI (reference sequence). The V gene lost 4 bases and the J gene lost 6 bases, with 16 bases spanning the gap. This CDR3 comprises 15 residues. This CDR3 is CASSLSEYRTQPQHF. CDR3 DNA: TGTGCCAGCAGTTTGAGCGAATATAGGACTCAGCCCCAGCATTTT.

The rearrangement joins TRBV7-2 to TRBJ1-3; no clear D gene. V was trimmed by 2 bases and J by 4 bases, leaving 15 bases between them. CDR1 and CDR2 (germline): SGHTA, FQGNSA. The length of the CDR3 is 16 residues. The DNA for the CDR3 is TGTGCCAGCAGCTTATCCCCGGGATCGGGAGGAAACACCATATATTTT. It yields the protein CASSLSPGSGGNTIYF.

The rearrangement links TRBV29-1 to TRBJ2-3; 10 bases are shared with TRBD2. Losses at the gene ends were 7 bases for V and 4 bases for J; bases not matched to a gene: 5. The CDR3 totals 13 residues. The germline V gene encodes CDR1 SQVTM and CDR2 ANQGSEA. The CDR3 protein is CSAISGRPDTQYF. CDR3 in DNA: TGCAGCGCCATTAGCGGGAGGCCAGATACGCAGTATTTT.

V is TRBV7-9 and J is TRBJ1-6; 7 bases agree with TRBD1. CDR1 and CDR2 (germline): SEHNR, FQNEAQ (reference sequence). V lost 2 bases and J lost 8; bases outside the gene matches: 6. This CDR3 region has 15 residues. The CDR3 DNA reads TGTGCCAGCAGCTTACCCGGGACAGTTGATTCACCCCTCCACTTT. Protein: CASSLPGTVDSPLHF.

The V gene is TRBV7-2, the J gene TRBJ1-4, with TRBD1 as a possible D gene (6 bases). The length of the CDR3 is 16 residues. With 1 base removed from V and 5 bases from J, the gap between germline ends came to 14 bases. Germline V gene data show CDR1 as SGHTA and CDR2 as FQGNSA. CDR3 DNA sequence: TGTGCCAGCAGCTTAGTCTTCGGGGGGCTCAATGAAAAACTGTTTTTT. Translating it yields CASSLVFGGLNEKLFF.

J is TRBJ2-5 and V is TRBV2; 9 bases match TRBD1. V trimming: 6 bases; J trimming: 5 bases; junction bases outside the gene matches: 10. The CDR3 extends over 15 amino acids. The germline V gene encodes CDR1 SNHLY and CDR2 FYNNEI. CDR3 bases: TGTGCCAGCAGCGACCCGGGACAGGGACGGGAGACCCAGTACTTC. This sequence encodes CASSDPGQGRETQYF.

This clone was seen only a few times. The chain links TRBV10-2 to TRBJ1-6; D ambiguous. This CDR3 is 15 amino acids long. From germline, CDR1 is WSHSY and CDR2 SAAADI. V dropped 5 bases and J dropped 5 bases, with 13 bases sitting between them. The CDR3 here is CASSFRDTDNSPLHF. CDR3 DNA: TGCGCCAGCAGTTTCCGGGATACCGATAATTCACCCCTCCACTTT.